A selection of T cell receptor beta chains follows, all from one sample in a study of blood T cell repertoires in COVID-19. Profiling relied on immunoSEQ multiplex PCR, and the TCRdb table lists in-frame clones only, not all of them. The sample records approximately 120,000 clones, around 85% being singletons. Sequenced material: peripheral blood. The receptors derive from a human donor in a cohort sampled during active COVID-19. CDR3s include the opening cysteine and the closing phenylalanine or tryptophan. D genes are given only for firm matches. Some rows mark clone size as missing; the rest say once, few, many or name a class of expanded clone.

CDR3nt: TGTGCCAGTAGTATCCCCCCCAGGGGGCCCCAGCATTTT
CDR3aa: CASSIPPRGPQHF
d_gene: -
j_gene: TRBJ1-5
len: 13
abundance: -
v_gene: TRBV19

CDR3nt: TGCGCCAGCAGCTTGGGGCAGGGTCAATCACCCCTCCACTTT
CDR3aa: CASSLGQGQSPLHF
d_gene: -
j_gene: TRBJ1-6
len: 14
abundance: few
v_gene: TRBV5-1

CDR3nt: TGTGCCAGCAGCCCGCCTGGGCGGGGGGTCGAGCAGTACTTC
CDR3aa: CASSPPGRGVEQYF
d_gene: TRBD2
j_gene: TRBJ2-7
len: 14
abundance: -
v_gene: TRBV11-1

CDR3nt: TGTGCCAGCAGCTTATCAGGGAATAATGAGCAGTTCTTC
CDR3aa: CASSLSGNNEQFF
d_gene: -
j_gene: TRBJ2-1
len: 13
abundance: -
v_gene: TRBV11-3

CDR3nt: TGTGCCAGCAGCTTAGCAGGGAACAGGGGACGGGAGACCCAGTACTTC
CDR3aa: CASSLAGNRGRETQYF
d_gene: TRBD1
j_gene: TRBJ2-5
len: 16
abundance: -
v_gene: TRBV7-2

CDR3nt: TGTGCCAGCAGTTACTTCAGGGGCGCTGATTATGGCTACACCTTC
CDR3aa: CASSYFRGADYGYTF
d_gene: -
j_gene: TRBJ1-2
len: 15
abundance: -
v_gene: TRBV6-5

CDR3nt: TGTGCCAGCAGCGCACAGGTGGGGATTCCCCAAAACACTGAAGCTTTCTTT
CDR3aa: CASSAQVGIPQNTEAFF
d_gene: -
j_gene: TRBJ1-1
len: 17
abundance: -
v_gene: TRBV14

CDR3nt: TGTGCCAGCAGCGCCGCACTCGACTATGGCTACACCTTC
CDR3aa: CASSAALDYGYTF
d_gene: -
j_gene: TRBJ1-2
len: 13
abundance: -
v_gene: TRBV9

CDR3nt: TGTGCCAGCAGCTCGGGACAGGCAGCCACTGAAGCTTTCTTT
CDR3aa: CASSSGQAATEAFF
d_gene: TRBD1
j_gene: TRBJ1-1
len: 14
abundance: -
v_gene: TRBV7-2

CDR3nt: TGTGCCAGCAGCTTGGGGGACAGGGCTAATGAGCAGTTCTTC
CDR3aa: CASSLGDRANEQFF
d_gene: TRBD1
j_gene: TRBJ2-1
len: 14
abundance: -
v_gene: TRBV13

CDR3nt: TGTGCCAGCAGCTTAAATCCGGGACAGGGGGCAAACGGGGAGCTGTTTTTT
CDR3aa: CASSLNPGQGANGELFF
d_gene: TRBD1
j_gene: TRBJ2-2
len: 17
abundance: -
v_gene: TRBV7-6

CDR3nt: TGTGCCAGCAGTTCCTCCACCCGGGGAAGTGCGCAGTATTTT
CDR3aa: CASSSSTRGSAQYF
d_gene: -
j_gene: TRBJ2-3
len: 14
abundance: -
v_gene: TRBV27

CDR3nt: TGTGCCAGCAGGGCTCTTACTAGCGGGGGCGGGGAGCTGTTTTTT
CDR3aa: CASRALTSGGGELFF
d_gene: TRBD2
j_gene: TRBJ2-2
len: 15
abundance: -
v_gene: TRBV27

CDR3nt: TGTGCCAGCAGTTACTCGGCAGGAAATGGCTACACCTTC
CDR3aa: CASSYSAGNGYTF
d_gene: -
j_gene: TRBJ1-2
len: 13
abundance: -
v_gene: TRBV6-2/TRBV6-3

CDR3nt: TGTGCCAGCAGCCCCGGGACTAGGGTGTCAGATACGCAGTATTTT
CDR3aa: CASSPGTRVSDTQYF
d_gene: TRBD2
j_gene: TRBJ2-3
len: 15
abundance: once
v_gene: TRBV7-8

CDR3nt: TGCGCCAGCAGTCAATCTCGTCAGGGAGAGCAGTTCTTC
CDR3aa: CASSQSRQGEQFF
d_gene: -
j_gene: TRBJ2-1
len: 13
abundance: -
v_gene: TRBV23-1

CDR3nt: TGTGCCTGGAGTCTTCGGGGGGCCGTATTCGAGCAGTACTTC
CDR3aa: CAWSLRGAVFEQYF
d_gene: -
j_gene: TRBJ2-7
len: 14
abundance: -
v_gene: TRBV30

CDR3nt: TGTGCCAGCAGCCAAGTTCCAACAGTCAGCTCCTATAATTCACCCCTCCACTTT
CDR3aa: CASSQVPTVSSYNSPLHF
d_gene: -
j_gene: TRBJ1-6
len: 18
abundance: -
v_gene: TRBV3-1/TRBV3-2

CDR3nt: TGTGCCAGCAGCAACCCCACAGGTCTACGGCCGCAGTATTTT
CDR3aa: CASSNPTGLRPQYF
d_gene: -
j_gene: TRBJ2-3
len: 14
abundance: -
v_gene: TRBV7-2

CDR3nt: TGCGCCAGCAGCCAAGAAGGCCAGGCCTATGGCTACACCTTC
CDR3aa: CASSQEGQAYGYTF
d_gene: -
j_gene: TRBJ1-2
len: 14
abundance: -
v_gene: TRBV4-3

CDR3nt: TGTGCCAGCAGCTCGGGTTCTGGGACTGAAGCTTTCTTT
CDR3aa: CASSSGSGTEAFF
d_gene: -
j_gene: TRBJ1-1
len: 13
abundance: once
v_gene: TRBV5-5

CDR3nt: TGTGCCAGCAGTAAATCGGACAGGGGGCTTCATGGCACTGAAGCTTTCTTT
CDR3aa: CASSKSDRGLHGTEAFF
d_gene: TRBD1
j_gene: TRBJ1-1
len: 17
abundance: -
v_gene: TRBV3-1/TRBV3-2

CDR3nt: TGTGCCAGTAGTACTACGGTGGGCTTAGCCAAAAACATTCAGTACTTC
CDR3aa: CASSTTVGLAKNIQYF
d_gene: -
j_gene: TRBJ2-4
len: 16
abundance: -
v_gene: TRBV19

CDR3nt: TGTGCCAGCAGCTTAGGGGGGGACACTGAAGCTTTCTTT
CDR3aa: CASSLGGDTEAFF
d_gene: -
j_gene: TRBJ1-1
len: 13
abundance: -
v_gene: TRBV7-2

CDR3nt: TGTGCCAGCAGCCTACAACAGGGTGCGGCCACTGAAGCTTTCTTT
CDR3aa: CASSLQQGAATEAFF
d_gene: -
j_gene: TRBJ1-1
len: 15
abundance: few
v_gene: TRBV5-6

CDR3nt: TGTGCCAGCAGCTCCGGGACTAGCAGGTCCTACAATGAGCAGTTCTTC
CDR3aa: CASSSGTSRSYNEQFF
d_gene: TRBD2
j_gene: TRBJ2-1
len: 16
abundance: -
v_gene: TRBV7-2

CDR3nt: TGTGCCAGCAGCTTATTAGGGCCCGGGGGGTTTACGAACACTGAAGCTTTCTTT
CDR3aa: CASSLLGPGGFTNTEAFF
d_gene: -
j_gene: TRBJ1-1
len: 18
abundance: -
v_gene: TRBV7-2

CDR3nt: TGTGCCAGTAGTCTAGCGGGAGTTCCCAATGAGCAGTTCTTC
CDR3aa: CASSLAGVPNEQFF
d_gene: TRBD2
j_gene: TRBJ2-1
len: 14
abundance: few
v_gene: TRBV19

CDR3nt: TGTGCCAGCAGCCTGGACAGGGGGTTTACAGATACGCAGTATTTT
CDR3aa: CASSLDRGFTDTQYF
d_gene: TRBD1
j_gene: TRBJ2-3
len: 15
abundance: few
v_gene: TRBV7-2

CDR3nt: TGTGCCAGCAGCGTAGCAGGGGGTCCCTCCTACGAGCAGTACTTC
CDR3aa: CASSVAGGPSYEQYF
d_gene: TRBD1
j_gene: TRBJ2-7
len: 15
abundance: -
v_gene: TRBV9

CDR3nt: TGTGCCAGTAGTGCCCAGGATGCAACTAATGAAAAACTGTTTTTT
CDR3aa: CASSAQDATNEKLFF
d_gene: -
j_gene: TRBJ1-4
len: 15
abundance: -
v_gene: TRBV19

CDR3nt: TGTGCCAGTGGTAGGACAGGGGGCGCGGGGGGCTACACCTTC
CDR3aa: CASGRTGGAGGYTF
d_gene: TRBD1
j_gene: TRBJ1-2
len: 14
abundance: -
v_gene: TRBV19

CDR3nt: TGCGCCAGCAGCCCGGGGACATCCTCTGGAAACACCATATATTTT
CDR3aa: CASSPGTSSGNTIYF
d_gene: -
j_gene: TRBJ1-3
len: 15
abundance: -
v_gene: TRBV5-1

CDR3nt: TGTGCCAGCAGCTTAAGGCAGGGGGAGCAGTTCTTC
CDR3aa: CASSLRQGEQFF
d_gene: -
j_gene: TRBJ2-1
len: 12
abundance: -
v_gene: TRBV11-1

CDR3nt: TGTGCCAGCAGCCCTACTATGTATGAAGCTTTCTTT
CDR3aa: CASSPTMYEAFF
d_gene: -
j_gene: TRBJ1-1
len: 12
abundance: -
v_gene: TRBV9

CDR3nt: TGTGCCAGCAGCCCGGGACAGGGCTTCAATCAGCCCCAGCATTTT
CDR3aa: CASSPGQGFNQPQHF
d_gene: TRBD1
j_gene: TRBJ1-5
len: 15
abundance: few
v_gene: TRBV7-9

CDR3nt: TGTGCCAGTAGTCGACAGTTTACAGATACGCAGTATTTT
CDR3aa: CASSRQFTDTQYF
d_gene: -
j_gene: TRBJ2-3
len: 13
abundance: -
v_gene: TRBV19

CDR3nt: TGTGCCAGCACCAGAGTGGCGGGTTACTCCTACAATGAGCAGTTCTTC
CDR3aa: CASTRVAGYSYNEQFF
d_gene: -
j_gene: TRBJ2-1
len: 16
abundance: -
v_gene: TRBV7-8

CDR3nt: TGTGCCAGCACACCACTAGCGGGAGGGACCGGGGAGCTGTTTTTT
CDR3aa: CASTPLAGGTGELFF
d_gene: TRBD2
j_gene: TRBJ2-2
len: 15
abundance: -
v_gene: TRBV6-6

CDR3nt: TGTGCCAGTAGTATTCGGGACAGGGGTCAACAGCCCCAGCATTTT
CDR3aa: CASSIRDRGQQPQHF
d_gene: TRBD1
j_gene: TRBJ1-5
len: 15
abundance: few
v_gene: TRBV19

CDR3nt: TGTGCCAGTAGTATCCCTTCGACTAGCGGCACTAAGAACAATGAGCAGTTCTTC
CDR3aa: CASSIPSTSGTKNNEQFF
d_gene: TRBD2
j_gene: TRBJ2-1
len: 18
abundance: -
v_gene: TRBV19

CDR3nt: TGTGCCAGCAGTTTATGGAGTTCAGACAGGGAGCAGTACTTC
CDR3aa: CASSLWSSDREQYF
d_gene: -
j_gene: TRBJ2-7
len: 14
abundance: -
v_gene: TRBV27

CDR3nt: TGTGCCAGCAGTAGGGAGGGGGGGAGACCAGATACGCAGTATTTT
CDR3aa: CASSREGGRPDTQYF
d_gene: -
j_gene: TRBJ2-3
len: 15
abundance: few
v_gene: TRBV6-5

CDR3nt: TGCAGCGTCGCAACAGGGGGCGAAGGACCCCTCCACTTT
CDR3aa: CSVATGGEGPLHF
d_gene: TRBD1
j_gene: TRBJ1-6
len: 13
abundance: few
v_gene: TRBV29-1

CDR3nt: TGTGCCAGCAGTGAGCTCGGCGGCTACTACGAGCAGTACTTC
CDR3aa: CASSELGGYYEQYF
d_gene: -
j_gene: TRBJ2-7
len: 14
abundance: -
v_gene: TRBV2

CDR3nt: TGTGCCAGCACTAATAATCAGCCCCAGCATTTT
CDR3aa: CASTNNQPQHF
d_gene: -
j_gene: TRBJ1-5
len: 11
abundance: -
v_gene: TRBV6-5

CDR3nt: TGTGCCAGCAGCTACAGGGGCGAATTTAACTATGGCTACACCTTC
CDR3aa: CASSYRGEFNYGYTF
d_gene: TRBD1
j_gene: TRBJ1-2
len: 15
abundance: -
v_gene: TRBV13

CDR3nt: TGTGCCAGCAGCCCTCGGGGACAGAGCTCCTACAATGAGCAGTTCTTC
CDR3aa: CASSPRGQSSYNEQFF
d_gene: TRBD1
j_gene: TRBJ2-1
len: 16
abundance: -
v_gene: TRBV7-9

CDR3nt: TGCGCCAGCAGTGAAGGGACAGTAAACTATGGCTACACCTTC
CDR3aa: CASSEGTVNYGYTF
d_gene: TRBD1
j_gene: TRBJ1-2
len: 14
abundance: -
v_gene: TRBV10-2

CDR3nt: TGTGCCAGCAGGGGGACAGGCACGAACACTGAAGCTTTCTTT
CDR3aa: CASRGTGTNTEAFF
d_gene: TRBD1
j_gene: TRBJ1-1
len: 14
abundance: -
v_gene: TRBV25-1

CDR3nt: TGTGCCAGTAGTCCCCAGGGCGTCAAGACAGGGCCTGGCTACACCTTC
CDR3aa: CASSPQGVKTGPGYTF
d_gene: TRBD1
j_gene: TRBJ1-2
len: 16
abundance: -
v_gene: TRBV19

CDR3nt: TGTGCCTGGAGTGTAGGGACAAGGGGAAGCCAGCCCCAGCATTTT
CDR3aa: CAWSVGTRGSQPQHF
d_gene: -
j_gene: TRBJ1-5
len: 15
abundance: -
v_gene: TRBV30

CDR3nt: TGTGCCAGCAGCTTGTTTCCGGCCAGGGGGACCACTGAAGCTTTCTTT
CDR3aa: CASSLFPARGTTEAFF
d_gene: TRBD1
j_gene: TRBJ1-1
len: 16
abundance: -
v_gene: TRBV5-4